A single sample gave rise to the 11 T cell receptor beta chains below, sequenced in a study of blood T cell repertoires in COVID-19. Method: immunoSEQ multiplex PCR; TCRdb's copy keeps in-frame clones and lacks some. This sample has fewer than 250,000 clones; around 82% occur once, and the top ten carry about a sixth. The sample was PBMCs or T cells enriched from blood (not recorded which). The source is a woman aged 50 to 65 with acute COVID-19.

This clone was seen just once. This chain uses TRBV5-1 with TRBJ2-1; tentative D call: TRBD2 (7 bases). The CDR3 runs to 15 residues. Germline V lookup: CDR1 SGHRS, CDR2 YFSETQ. V lost 6 bases and J lost 6, with 19 bases in between. The CDR3 DNA follows: TGCGCCAGCACCAACGATGCGGGGGCCCGCAATGAGCAGTTCTTC. Residues: CASTNDAGARNEQFF. The entire variable domain, with the rest obtained from reference TRBV5-1 and TRBJ2-1, is as follows: KAGVTQTPRYLIKTRGQQVTLSCSPISGHRSVSWYQQTPGQGLQFLFEYFSETQRNKGNFPGRFSGRQFSNSRSEMNVSTLELGDSALYLCASTNDAGARNEQFFGPGTRLTVL.

This CDR3 reads CATSDFSGGAIGEQFF. The CDR3, as DNA: TGTGCCACCAGTGATTTTAGCGGGGGGGCGATCGGTGAGCAGTTCTTC. This chain joins TRBV24-1 and TRBJ2-1; 11 positions agree with TRBD2. The CDR3 loop spans 16 amino acids. J lost 9 bases, V lost 1 base, and 7 bases had no gene match. CDR1 and CDR2 (germline): KGHDR, SFDVKD.

In this sample, this clone turned up once. The J gene is TRBJ1-1, the V gene TRBV19; D is unclear. This CDR3 comprises 16 residues. Trimming removed 10 bases from V and 1 base from J, with 22 bases in between. The germline V gene has CDR1 LNHDA and CDR2 SQIVND (reference sequence). The CDR3 DNA follows: TGTGCCACCTCTTTGGGCCGCGGGGTCCCGAACACTGAAGCTTTCTTT. Translating gives CATSLGRGVPNTEAFF.

V is TRBV3-1 (or the pseudogene TRBV3-2) and J is TRBJ1-4, with D perhaps matching TRBD1 (6 bases). Germline values: CDR1 LGHDT, CDR2 YNNKEL (reference sequence). Trimming removed 4 bases from V and 4 bases from J, with 19 bases in between. The CDR3 contains 17 residues. CDR3 in DNA: TGTGCCAGCAGCCCCTCGGGGCGGGGGCGAGGTAATGAAAAACTGTTTTTT. Translating it yields CASSPSGRGRGNEKLFF.

The chain couples TRBV19 to TRBJ1-2; 8 bases align to TRBD1. With V trimmed by 6 bases and J by 3 bases, 15 bases remained unmatched. Germline V gene data show CDR1 as LNHDA and CDR2 as SQIVND (reference sequence). There are 17 residues in the CDR3. CDR3 sequence (DNA): TGTGCCAGTAGAAACCGGGACAGGACAAGCCGGGACTATGGCTACACCTTC. Protein product: CASRNRDRTSRDYGYTF.

V and J are TRBV5-1 and TRBJ2-3; D gene ambiguous. The CDR3 is 13 amino acids. Trimming cost V 2 bases and J 4 bases, with 8 bases left between them. Germline V gives CDR1 SGHRS, CDR2 YFSETQ. CDR3 in DNA: TGCGCCAGCAGCTTAGGCCAGGCAGATACGCAGTATTTT. This codes for CASSLGQADTQYF.

J is TRBJ1-2 and V is TRBV28, with 7 bases that match TRBD1. CDR1 MDHEN and CDR2 SYDVKM come from the germline V gene. The CDR3 has 17 residues. The V and J ends lost 6 bases and 0 bases, in that order; junction bases with no gene match: 13. This CDR3 reads CASSKLIAGGSNYGYTF. The CDR3 DNA sequence: TGTGCCAGCAGCAAACTCATCGCAGGGGGATCTAACTATGGCTACACCTTC.

This clone was seen only once. V is TRBV9 and J is TRBJ2-3; tentative D call: TRBD2 (7 bases). The V gene's germline CDR1 is SGDLS and CDR2 YYNGEE. The length of the CDR3 is 14 residues. V lost 4 bases, J lost 8 bases, and 17 bases lay in between. The CDR3 is CASSSQRGGATQYF. For the CDR3, the DNA is TGTGCCAGCAGCTCCCAGAGGGGGGGCGCTACGCAGTATTTT.

This clone was seen just once. Here the CDR3 DNA reads TGTGCCACCAGTGCCTCCAGCGGCGGGCGAACCACAGATACGCAGTATTTT. This codes for CATSASSGGRTTDTQYF. The rearrangement joins TRBV24-1 to TRBJ2-3, with D maybe TRBD2 (5 bases). Germline CDR1 reads KGHDR; CDR2 reads SFDVKD. The CDR3 is made up of 17 amino acids. The ends were cut back, 5 bases at V and 2 bases at J, with 19 bases in the middle.

This chain joins TRBV6-1 and TRBJ1-5, with D perhaps matching TRBD1 (5 bases). The germline gives CDR1 MNHNS, CDR2 SASEGT. V was pared by 3 bases and J by 5 bases, with 11 bases between. The CDR3 runs 14 residues. CDR3 amino acids: CASSENTGDQPQHF. CDR3 bases: TGTGCCAGCAGTGAGAACACAGGAGATCAGCCCCAGCATTTT.

This chain joins TRBV7-2 and TRBJ2-4; D might be TRBD2 (7 bases). Trimming cost V 5 bases and J 15 bases, with 20 bases left between them. This CDR3 contains 13 residues. Germline CDR1 SGHTA, CDR2 FQGNSA. This CDR3 reads CASSEKGGRSPYF. The CDR3 DNA sequence: TGTGCCAGCAGCGAGAAGGGGGGGCGTTCCCCGTACTTC.